This TCR beta chain was identified in a study of long-term antiretroviral therapy in people with HIV. General study results and limits: Absence of data on ART adherence, viral resistance or therapy changes was noted.

This clone was counted only a few times. What it binds is unknown. Sequencing used immunoSEQ v3.0 at survey level. Sequencing was performed with immunoSEQ multiplex PCR; in TCRdb, only in-frame clones are kept and a portion is missing. This repertoire shows about 20,000 clones, 60% to 85% found once; its top ten account for approximately 14%. Between the trimmed V and J ends, which lost 0 bases and 5 bases, there was a span of 11 bases. The CDR3 runs 15 residues. CDR1 is SGHTS and CDR2 is YDEGEE in the germline V gene. The TCR originated in a woman in her twenties or thirties with HIV. The V and J genes are TRBV5-8 and TRBJ1-4, with unresolved D. The source was unsorted PBMCs, collected 2.9 years after starting antiretroviral therapy. CDR3 sequence: CASSLGRLLNEKLFF. CDR3 DNA: TGTGCCAGCAGCTTGGGTCGACTGTTGAATGAAAAACTGTTTTTT.